These T cell receptor beta chains were read from a single sample in a study of cytomegalovirus exposure and HLA in healthy donors. Measured with immunoSEQ multiplex PCR; TCRdb has only the in-frame clones, and not every one. Here the sample spans over 200,000 clones, roughly 87% being singletons. The sequencing sample was made of PBMCs. The source is a young woman in good health and CMV-seropositive. The CDR3 runs from the conserved cysteine through the conserved F or W. The D gene is left open where the match is weak. Rows give clone size only sometimes, using once, few, many, or a class for an expanded clone.

>-|TRBJ2-3|TRBV15|-
TGTGCCACCAGCAGAGATCAGCACAGAGGGACAGATACGCAGTATTTT
CATSRDQHRGTDTQYF
>-|TRBJ1-5|TRBV16|once
TGTGCCAGCAGATCGTCCTTTACTAATCAGCCCCAGCATTTT
CASRSSFTNQPQHF
>TRBD2|TRBJ2-3|TRBV5-1|-
TGCGCCAGCAGATCCGGGACTAGCGGGACAGGGCAGTATTTT
CASRSGTSGTGQYF
>TRBD1|TRBJ2-7|TRBV28|once
TGTGCCAGCAGTCTTCGGACAGGGGGCGGGTACGAGCAGTACTTC
CASSLRTGGGYEQYF
>-|TRBJ1-1|TRBV27|-
TGTGCCAGCAGCCCTAGTCGAGCGAACACTGAAGCTTTCTTT
CASSPSRANTEAFF
>-|TRBJ2-7|TRBV18|-
TGTGCCAGCTCACTCGACAGCTACTCCTACGAGCAGTACTTC
CASSLDSYSYEQYF
>-|TRBJ2-1|TRBV7-8|-
TGTGCCAGCAGCCCTAACGCGGGGCAGTTCTTC
CASSPNAGQFF
>-|TRBJ2-1|TRBV6-1|-
TGTGCCAGCAGATGGGGACTTGAGCAGTTCTTC
CASRWGLEQFF
>-|TRBJ1-2|TRBV28|-
TGTGCCAGCTACATTGGACAGACATACTATGGCTACACCTTC
CASYIGQTYYGYTF
>TRBD2|TRBJ2-7|TRBV7-9|-
TGTGCCAGCACGAGAGCGGGAGCTAGGAACGAGCAGTACTTC
CASTRAGARNEQYF
>-|TRBJ1-2|TRBV6-5|-
TGTGCCAGCAGTTACTCCTCCCACAGGTGGATGGGCTACACCTTC
CASSYSSHRWMGYTF
>TRBD1|TRBJ1-5|TRBV28|-
TGTGCCAGCAGTCGGTGGACAGGGGGGGATCAGCCCCAGCATTTT
CASSRWTGGDQPQHF
>TRBD1|TRBJ1-5|TRBV27|-
TGTGCCAGCAGACCGACAGGGTACAATCAGCCCCAGCATTTT
CASRPTGYNQPQHF
>TRBD1|TRBJ1-4|TRBV5-4|-
TGTGCCAGCAGCTCCCTGACAGGGGAGAATGAAAAACTGTTTTTT
CASSSLTGENEKLFF
>-|TRBJ1-2|TRBV28|-
TGTGCCAGCAGTGTGAACAGGGTCCGTGGCTACACCTTC
CASSVNRVRGYTF
>-|TRBJ1-4|TRBV28|-
TGTGCCAGCAGTTTATCTACAGGACCTAATGAAAAACTGTTTTTT
CASSLSTGPNEKLFF
>TRBD1|TRBJ1-5|TRBV28|once
TGTGCCAGCAGTTTAGACAGGGAAAATCAGCCCCAGCATTTT
CASSLDRENQPQHF
>-|TRBJ2-6|TRBV12-5|-
TGTGCTAGTGGTTTGACCTATACGTCTGGGGCCAACGTCCTGACTTTC
CASGLTYTSGANVLTF
>TRBD1|TRBJ2-1|TRBV29-1|-
TGCAGCGTCCGGACAGGCTACAATGAGCAGTTCTTC
CSVRTGYNEQFF
>-|TRBJ2-7|TRBV9|-
TGTGCCAGCAGCGTAGCTCCAGGCCGCCACTACGAGCAGTACTTC
CASSVAPGRHYEQYF
>-|TRBJ2-3|TRBV10-1|-
TGCGCCAGCAGTGAGGCGGGAATGTCGAAAGATACGCAGTATTTT
CASSEAGMSKDTQYF
>-|TRBJ2-7|TRBV6-1|-
TGTGCCAGCACCCTGACAGACACCTACGAGCAGTACTTC
CASTLTDTYEQYF
>TRBD1|TRBJ2-7|TRBV5-1|-
TGCGCCAGCAGCCCCAGGACAGGGCTGAGATACGAGCAGTACTTC
CASSPRTGLRYEQYF
>-|TRBJ1-2|TRBV19|-
TGTGCCACCAGCTCGGGGGGAGACTATGGCTACACCTTC
CATSSGGDYGYTF
>-|TRBJ1-1|TRBV4-1|-
TGCGCCAGCAGCCATACAGGGACTGAAGCTTTCTTT
CASSHTGTEAFF
>TRBD1|TRBJ1-1|TRBV6-6|-
TGTGCCAGCAGTAAACGACAGGGGGCCACGAACACTGAAGCTTTCTTT
CASSKRQGATNTEAFF
>TRBD2|TRBJ2-3|TRBV5-1|-
TGCGCCAGCAGCTTCGTTCTAGCGGGAGAAGGTACGCAGTATTTT
CASSFVLAGEGTQYF
>TRBD1|TRBJ1-3|TRBV10-3|-
TGTGCCATCAGTCCCACAGGGGCTGGAAACACCATATATTTT
CAISPTGAGNTIYF
>-|TRBJ1-1|TRBV29-1|once
TGCAGCGTTGAGCGGGGAGGGCCGAACACTGAAGCTTTCTTT
CSVERGGPNTEAFF
>-|TRBJ1-5|TRBV6-5|-
TGTGCCAGCAGTCGACAGTCCCATCAGCCCCAGCATTTT
CASSRQSHQPQHF
>-|TRBJ1-1|TRBV5-1|-
TGCGCCAGCAGCTTTGAGGGCGCCAATGAAGCTTTCTTT
CASSFEGANEAFF
>-|TRBJ1-2|TRBV14|-
TGTGCCAGCAGCCAAGACGCAGGGGACTATGGCTACACCTTC
CASSQDAGDYGYTF
>-|TRBJ2-5|TRBV27|-
TGTGCCAGCAGTTTATCCCTAGGACTCCCCCAAGAGACCCAGTACTTC
CASSLSLGLPQETQYF
>-|TRBJ1-1|TRBV5-4|-
TGTGCCAGCAGCTTGGCCCGGAACACTGAAGCTTTCTTT
CASSLARNTEAFF
>-|TRBJ2-7|TRBV2|-
TGTGCCAGCACAGGAACCTACGAGCAGTACTTC
CASTGTYEQYF
>-|TRBJ2-1|TRBV25-1|-
TGTGCCAGCGGCCCGGCAGGCTTCTCAAATGAGCAGTTCTTC
CASGPAGFSNEQFF
>-|TRBJ2-1|TRBV6-1|-
TGTGCCACCGTAGGGGGGGCTAGCTCCTACAATGAGCAGTTCTTC
CATVGGASSYNEQFF
>TRBD2|TRBJ2-3|TRBV5-1|-
TGCGCCAGCAGCTCTGATATGAGGGAGGGCTACAGCACAGATACGCAGTATTTT
CASSSDMREGYSTDTQYF
>-|TRBJ1-2|TRBV5-5|-
TGTGCCAGCAGCCTCCCCTACTATGGCTACACCTTC
CASSLPYYGYTF
>-|TRBJ2-7|TRBV6-1|-
TGTGCCAGCAGTGATGTTTACAGGTTTAGCTCCTACGAGCAGTACTTC
CASSDVYRFSSYEQYF
>-|TRBJ1-5|TRBV28|-
TGTGCCAGCAGTTTGGAAGAGGGGGGGTCCCCCCATTTT
CASSLEEGGSPHF
>-|TRBJ2-7|TRBV11-1|-
TGTGCCAGCAGCTTAGTAGGGACAAGAAGCTCCTACGAGCAGTACTTC
CASSLVGTRSSYEQYF
>-|TRBJ1-2|TRBV18|few
TGTGCCAGCTCACCGGGGGGGACCTATGGCTACACCTTC
CASSPGGTYGYTF
>TRBD2|TRBJ2-1|TRBV27|-
TGTGCCAGCAGTGGTCTACTAGCGGGAGGTTACAATGAGCAGTTCTTC
CASSGLLAGGYNEQFF
>-|TRBJ1-4|TRBV30|-
TGTGCCTGGAGTGTACGGGGGGAAGAAAAACTGTTTTTT
CAWSVRGEEKLFF
>-|TRBJ1-1|TRBV30|-
TGTGCCTGGAGTCAAGGGGTGGAACAGACTGAAGTTTTCTTT
CAWSQGVEQTEVFF
>-|TRBJ1-1|TRBV5-1|-
TGCGCCAGCAGGGAACAGGTGAACACTGAAGCTTTCTTT
CASREQVNTEAFF
>TRBD2|TRBJ2-7|TRBV7-8|few
TGTGCCAGCAGCTTAGCTTCGAGCGGGGGAACCTACGAGCAGTACTTC
CASSLASSGGTYEQYF
>-|TRBJ1-4|TRBV18|-
TGTGCCAGCTCACCACCTTCGGAGTTTCGAAAACTGTTTTTT
CASSPPSEFRKLFF
>TRBD2|TRBJ2-3|TRBV5-1|few
TGCGCCAGCAGTGCGGGGTTTCTAGCGGGATCAACAGATACGCAGTATTTT
CASSAGFLAGSTDTQYF
>TRBD2|TRBJ2-5|TRBV28|-
TGTGCCAGCAGTTACAGGACTAGCGGGAGTGTGGAGACCCAGTACTTC
CASSYRTSGSVETQYF
>TRBD2|TRBJ2-3|TRBV7-3|-
TGTGCCAGCAGCGTAGCGGGAGCCACAGATACGCAGTATTTT
CASSVAGATDTQYF